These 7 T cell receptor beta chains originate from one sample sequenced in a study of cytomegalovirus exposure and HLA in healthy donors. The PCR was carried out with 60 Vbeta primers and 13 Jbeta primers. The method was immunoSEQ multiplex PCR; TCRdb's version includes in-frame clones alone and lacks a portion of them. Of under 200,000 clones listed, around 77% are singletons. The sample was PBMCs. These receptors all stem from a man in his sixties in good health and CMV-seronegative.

The CDR3 sequence: CAWIWQGGSSPLHF. The CDR3 DNA follows: TGTGCCTGGATTTGGCAGGGTGGCAGTTCACCCCTCCACTTT. This chain connects TRBV30 to TRBJ1-6; possibly TRBD1 for D (5 bases). V gave up 4 bases and J gave up 9 bases, with 16 bases separating them. Germline assignment: CDR1 GTSNPN and CDR2 SVGIG (reference sequence). CDR3 length equals 14 residues.

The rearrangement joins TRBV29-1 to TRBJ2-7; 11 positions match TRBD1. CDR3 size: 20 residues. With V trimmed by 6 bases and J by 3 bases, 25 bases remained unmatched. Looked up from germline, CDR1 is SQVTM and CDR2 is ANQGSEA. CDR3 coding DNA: TGCAGCGTCCCGGGACAGGGGGTTTGGGTGTGGTCTAGCGGAGTCTACGAGCAGTACTTC. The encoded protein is CSVPGQGVWVWSSGVYEQYF.

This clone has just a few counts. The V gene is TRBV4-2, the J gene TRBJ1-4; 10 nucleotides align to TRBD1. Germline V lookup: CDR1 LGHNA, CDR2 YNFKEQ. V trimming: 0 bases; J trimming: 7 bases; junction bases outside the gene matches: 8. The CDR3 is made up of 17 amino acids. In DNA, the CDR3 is TGTGCCAGCAGCCAAGATCCCGGACAGGGGGGCGGTGAAAAACTGTTTTTT. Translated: CASSQDPGQGGGEKLFF.

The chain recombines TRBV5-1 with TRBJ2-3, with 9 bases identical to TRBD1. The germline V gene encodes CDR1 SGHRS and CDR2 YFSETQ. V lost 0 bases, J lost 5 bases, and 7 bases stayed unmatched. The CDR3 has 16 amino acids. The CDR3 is CASSLAGTGNIDTQYF. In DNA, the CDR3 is TGCGCCAGCAGCTTGGCCGGGACAGGGAATATAGATACGCAGTATTTT.

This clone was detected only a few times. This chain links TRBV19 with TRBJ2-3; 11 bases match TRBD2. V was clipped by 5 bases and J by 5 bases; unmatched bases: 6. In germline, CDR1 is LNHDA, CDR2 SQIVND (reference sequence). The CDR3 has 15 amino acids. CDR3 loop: CASSELAGGRDTQYF. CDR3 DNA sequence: TGTGCCAGTAGTGAGTTAGCGGGGGGGCGAGATACGCAGTATTTT.

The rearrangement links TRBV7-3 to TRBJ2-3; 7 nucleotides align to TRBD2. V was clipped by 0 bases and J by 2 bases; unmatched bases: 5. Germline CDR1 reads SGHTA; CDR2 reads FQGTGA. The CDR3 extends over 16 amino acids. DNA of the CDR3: TGTGCCAGCAGCTTAACGCTGGGGGGGGTCACAGATACGCAGTATTTT. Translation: CASSLTLGGVTDTQYF.

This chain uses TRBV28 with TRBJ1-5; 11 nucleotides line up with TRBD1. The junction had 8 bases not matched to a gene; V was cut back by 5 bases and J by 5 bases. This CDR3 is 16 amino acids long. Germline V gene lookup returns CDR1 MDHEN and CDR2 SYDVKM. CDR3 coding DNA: TGTGCCAGCAGTGTGGGGACAGGGGGATCATATCAGCCCCAGCATTTT. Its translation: CASSVGTGGSYQPQHF.